These 2 T cell receptor beta chains were sequenced from one sample in a study of response to subunit inactivated influenza vaccine. TCRdb itself ran the RT-PCR reads through MiXCR, one entry per CDR3 protein. The sample lists about 780,000 distinct CDR3 sequences; approximately 18% were seen once. The source was PBMCs from blood, collected 5 days after vaccination. All receptors derive from a man over 45 who received an inactivated influenza vaccine.

This clonotype was observed a few times. The rearrangement joins TRBV28 to TRBJ2-7; TRBD2 is a possible D gene (7 bases). Trimming removed 5 bases at V and 0 bases at J, with 14 bases between. This CDR3 has 15 residues. The V gene's germline CDR1 is MDHEN and CDR2 SYDVKM. The CDR3, as DNA: TGTGCCAGCAGTCATGCGGGGGCGAGCTCCTACGAGCAGTACTTC. Translation gives CASSHAGASSYEQYF.

This clonotype has at least ten counts. The chain carries TRBV20-1 and TRBJ2-7; D may be TRBD2 (6 bases). Germline lookup yields CDR1 DFQATT and CDR2 SNEGSKA (reference sequence). CDR3 length: 13 residues. The ends were cut back, 1 base at V and 6 bases at J, with 13 bases in the middle. The CDR3 DNA reads TGCAGTGCTAGAGGGGACTGGCTTTCCGAGCAGTACTTC. Residues: CSARGDWLSEQYF.